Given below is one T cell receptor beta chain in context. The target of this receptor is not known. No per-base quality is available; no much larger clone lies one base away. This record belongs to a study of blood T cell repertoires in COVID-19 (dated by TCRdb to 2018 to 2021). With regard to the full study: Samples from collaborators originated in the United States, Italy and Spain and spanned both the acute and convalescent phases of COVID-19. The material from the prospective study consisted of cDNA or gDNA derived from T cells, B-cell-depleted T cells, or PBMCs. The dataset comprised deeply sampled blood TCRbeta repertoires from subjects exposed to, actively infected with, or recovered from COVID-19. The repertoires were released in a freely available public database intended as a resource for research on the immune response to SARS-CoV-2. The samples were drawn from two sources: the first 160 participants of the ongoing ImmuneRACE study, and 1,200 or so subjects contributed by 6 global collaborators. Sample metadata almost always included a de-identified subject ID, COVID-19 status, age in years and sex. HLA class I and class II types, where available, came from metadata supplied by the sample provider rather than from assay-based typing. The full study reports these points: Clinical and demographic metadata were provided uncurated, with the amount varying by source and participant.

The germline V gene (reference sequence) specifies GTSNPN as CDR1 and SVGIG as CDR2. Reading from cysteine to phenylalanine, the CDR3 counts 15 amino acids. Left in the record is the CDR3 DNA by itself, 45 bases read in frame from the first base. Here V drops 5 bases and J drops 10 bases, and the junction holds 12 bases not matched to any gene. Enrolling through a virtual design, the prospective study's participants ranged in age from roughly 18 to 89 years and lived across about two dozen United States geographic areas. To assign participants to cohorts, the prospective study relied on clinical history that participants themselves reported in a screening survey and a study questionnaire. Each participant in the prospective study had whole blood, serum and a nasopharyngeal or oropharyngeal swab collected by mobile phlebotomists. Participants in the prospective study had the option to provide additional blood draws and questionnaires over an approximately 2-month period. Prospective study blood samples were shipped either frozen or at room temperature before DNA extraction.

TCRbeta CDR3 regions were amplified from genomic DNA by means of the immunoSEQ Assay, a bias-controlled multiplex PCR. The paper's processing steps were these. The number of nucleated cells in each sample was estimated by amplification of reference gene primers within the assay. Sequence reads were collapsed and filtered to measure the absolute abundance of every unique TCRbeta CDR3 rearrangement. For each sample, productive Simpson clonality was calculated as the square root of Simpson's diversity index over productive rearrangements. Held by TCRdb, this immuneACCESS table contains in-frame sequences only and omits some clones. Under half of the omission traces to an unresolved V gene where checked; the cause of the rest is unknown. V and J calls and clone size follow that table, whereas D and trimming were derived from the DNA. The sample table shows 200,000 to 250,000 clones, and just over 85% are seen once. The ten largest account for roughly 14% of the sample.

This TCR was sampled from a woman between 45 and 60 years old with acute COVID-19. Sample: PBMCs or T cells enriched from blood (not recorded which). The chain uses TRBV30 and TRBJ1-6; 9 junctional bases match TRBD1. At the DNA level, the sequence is TGTGCCTGGGATCACCGGGACAGGGAATCGTCACCCCTCCACTTT. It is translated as CAWDHRDRESSPLHF.